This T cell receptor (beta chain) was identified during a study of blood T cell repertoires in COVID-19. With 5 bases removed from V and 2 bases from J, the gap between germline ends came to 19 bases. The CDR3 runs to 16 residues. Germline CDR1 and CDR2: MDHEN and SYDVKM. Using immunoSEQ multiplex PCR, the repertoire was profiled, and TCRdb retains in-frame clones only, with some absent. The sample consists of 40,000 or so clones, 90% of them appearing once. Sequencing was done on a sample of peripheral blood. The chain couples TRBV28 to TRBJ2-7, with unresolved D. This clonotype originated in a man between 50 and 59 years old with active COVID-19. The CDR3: CASSPRLSAATYEQYF. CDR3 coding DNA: TGTGCCAGCAGTCCACGCCTATCGGCGGCTACCTACGAGCAGTACTTC.